The clone carrying this TCR beta chain was seen a single time. The antigen is undetermined. Data came from immunoSEQ multiplex PCR; TCRdb stores just in-frame clones and leaves some out. Of about 150,000 clones in the sample, roughly nine tenths were seen once. Germline lookup yields CDR1 SGHVS and CDR2 FNYEAQ. The CDR3 consists of 13 residues. The V end lost 2 bases, the J end lost 4 bases, and 6 bases lay between the germline ends. This specimen comes from a study of T cell responses to AZD1222 COVID-19 vaccine. Study-wide points: The sample set comprised mostly white British donors with more females, and clonal diversity was possibly underestimated. There were vaccine-associated CD4 TCRs across spike, dominant at 160-218 and 743-854.

The sequence came from an adult in good health. The chain has TRBV7-6 and TRBJ1-5, with D perhaps matching TRBD1 (5 bases). The sample was peripheral blood, taken on day 0 of AZD1222 vaccination. Here the CDR3 reads CASSLSGNQPQHF. CDR3 DNA sequence: TGTGCCAGCAGCTTATCAGGGAATCAGCCCCAGCATTTT.